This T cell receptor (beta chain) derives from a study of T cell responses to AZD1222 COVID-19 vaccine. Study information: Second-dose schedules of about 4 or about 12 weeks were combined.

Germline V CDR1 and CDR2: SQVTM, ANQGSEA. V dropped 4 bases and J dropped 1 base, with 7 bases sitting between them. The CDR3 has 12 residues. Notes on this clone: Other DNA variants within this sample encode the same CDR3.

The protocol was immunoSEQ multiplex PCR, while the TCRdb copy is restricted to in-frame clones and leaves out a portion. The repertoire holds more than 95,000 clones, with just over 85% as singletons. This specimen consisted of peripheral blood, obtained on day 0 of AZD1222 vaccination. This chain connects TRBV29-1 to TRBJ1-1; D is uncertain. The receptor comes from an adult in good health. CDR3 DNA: TGCAGCGTTGGAACGGGGAACACTGAAGCTTTCTTT. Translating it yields CSVGTGNTEAFF.